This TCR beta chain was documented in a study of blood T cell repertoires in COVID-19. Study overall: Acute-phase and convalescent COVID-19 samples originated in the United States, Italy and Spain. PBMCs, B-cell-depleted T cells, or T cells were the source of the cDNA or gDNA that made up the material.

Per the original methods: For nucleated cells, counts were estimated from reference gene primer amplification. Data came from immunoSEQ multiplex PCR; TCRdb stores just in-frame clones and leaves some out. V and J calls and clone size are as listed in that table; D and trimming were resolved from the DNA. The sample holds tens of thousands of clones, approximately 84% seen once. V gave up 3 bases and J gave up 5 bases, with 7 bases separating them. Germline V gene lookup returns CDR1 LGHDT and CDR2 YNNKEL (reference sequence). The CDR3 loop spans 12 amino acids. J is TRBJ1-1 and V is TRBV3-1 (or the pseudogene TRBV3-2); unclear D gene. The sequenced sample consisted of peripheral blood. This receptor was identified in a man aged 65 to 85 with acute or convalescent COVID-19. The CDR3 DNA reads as TGTGCCAGCAGCCAGAGGAGGACTGAAGCTTTCTTT. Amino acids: CASSQRRTEAFF.